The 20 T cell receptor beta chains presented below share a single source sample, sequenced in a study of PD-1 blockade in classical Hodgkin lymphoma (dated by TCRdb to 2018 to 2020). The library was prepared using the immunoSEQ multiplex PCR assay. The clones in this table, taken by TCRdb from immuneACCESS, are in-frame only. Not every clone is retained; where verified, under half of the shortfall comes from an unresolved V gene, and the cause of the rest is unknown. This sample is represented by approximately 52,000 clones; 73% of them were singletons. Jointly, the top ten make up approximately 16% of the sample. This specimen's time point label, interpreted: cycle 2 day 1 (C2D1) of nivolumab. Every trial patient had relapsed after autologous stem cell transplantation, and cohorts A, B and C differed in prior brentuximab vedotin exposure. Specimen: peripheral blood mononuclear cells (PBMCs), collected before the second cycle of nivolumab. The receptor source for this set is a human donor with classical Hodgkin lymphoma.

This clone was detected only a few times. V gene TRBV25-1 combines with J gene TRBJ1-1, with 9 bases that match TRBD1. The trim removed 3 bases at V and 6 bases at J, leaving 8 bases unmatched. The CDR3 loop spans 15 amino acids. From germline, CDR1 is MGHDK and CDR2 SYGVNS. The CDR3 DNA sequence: TGTGCCAGCAGTGATGCTCTGGGACAGGGCCCTGAAGCTTTCTTT. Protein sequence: CASSDALGQGPEAFF.

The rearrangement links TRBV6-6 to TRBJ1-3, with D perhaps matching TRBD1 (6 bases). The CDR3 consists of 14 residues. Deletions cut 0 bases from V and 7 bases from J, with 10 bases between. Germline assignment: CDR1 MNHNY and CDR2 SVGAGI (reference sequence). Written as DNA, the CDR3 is TGTGCCAGCAGTTACTCGAGCCAGGGGAACACCATATATTTT. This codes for CASSYSSQGNTIYF.

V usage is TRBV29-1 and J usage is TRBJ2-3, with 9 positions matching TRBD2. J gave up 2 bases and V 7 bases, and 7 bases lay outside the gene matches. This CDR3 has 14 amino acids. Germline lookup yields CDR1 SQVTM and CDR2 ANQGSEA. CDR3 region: CSASSGTFTDTQYF. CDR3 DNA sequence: TGCAGCGCCTCTAGCGGGACTTTCACAGATACGCAGTATTTT.

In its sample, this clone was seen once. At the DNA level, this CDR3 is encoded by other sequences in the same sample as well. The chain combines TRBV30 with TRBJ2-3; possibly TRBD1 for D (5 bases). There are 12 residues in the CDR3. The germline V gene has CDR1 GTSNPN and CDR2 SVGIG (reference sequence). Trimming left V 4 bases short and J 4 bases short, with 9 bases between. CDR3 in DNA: TGTGCCTGGAAGGGGCTGGCAGATACGCAGTATTTT. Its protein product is CAWKGLADTQYF. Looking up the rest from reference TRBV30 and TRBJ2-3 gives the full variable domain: SQTIHQWPATLVQPVGSPLSLECTVEGTSNPNLYWYRQAAGRGLQLLFYSVGIGQISSEVPQNLSASRPQDRQFILSSKKLLLSDSGFYLCAWKGLADTQYFGPGTRLTVL.

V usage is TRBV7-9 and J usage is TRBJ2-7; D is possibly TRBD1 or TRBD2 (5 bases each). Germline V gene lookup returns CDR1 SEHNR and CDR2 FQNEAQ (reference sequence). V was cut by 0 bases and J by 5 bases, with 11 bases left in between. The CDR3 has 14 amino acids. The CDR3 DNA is TGTGCCAGCAGCTTAGCCCCGGGGCCCGACGAGCAGTACTTC. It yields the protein CASSLAPGPDEQYF.

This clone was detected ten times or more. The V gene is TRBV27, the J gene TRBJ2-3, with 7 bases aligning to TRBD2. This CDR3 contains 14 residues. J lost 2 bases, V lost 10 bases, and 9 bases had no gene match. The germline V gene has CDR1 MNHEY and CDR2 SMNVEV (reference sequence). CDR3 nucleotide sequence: TGTGCCACCACGGGACTACCTTACACAGATACGCAGTATTTT. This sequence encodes CATTGLPYTDTQYF.

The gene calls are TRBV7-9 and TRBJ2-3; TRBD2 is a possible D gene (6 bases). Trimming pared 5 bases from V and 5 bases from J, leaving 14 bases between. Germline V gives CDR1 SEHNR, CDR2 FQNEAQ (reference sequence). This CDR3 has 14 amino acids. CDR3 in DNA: TGTGCCAGCAGCCGGGGCGGGGATTTAGATACGCAGTATTTT. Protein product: CASSRGGDLDTQYF.

This chain's CDR3 is CASSYLNEQYF. CDR3 DNA: TGTGCCAGCAGTTACCTGAACGAGCAGTACTTC. This sequence joins TRBV6-5 and TRBJ2-7; unclear D gene. The ends were cut back, 2 bases at V and 5 bases at J, with 4 bases in the middle. The CDR3 consists of 11 residues. The germline V gene encodes CDR1 MNHEY and CDR2 SVGAGI.

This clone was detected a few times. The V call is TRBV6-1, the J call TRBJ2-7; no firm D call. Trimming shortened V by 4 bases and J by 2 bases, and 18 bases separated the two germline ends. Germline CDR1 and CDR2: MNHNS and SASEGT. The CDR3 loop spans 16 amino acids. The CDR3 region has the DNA TGTGCCAGCAGTGGGTCAAGGCAGGACCGTCCCTACGAGCAGTACTTC. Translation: CASSGSRQDRPYEQYF.

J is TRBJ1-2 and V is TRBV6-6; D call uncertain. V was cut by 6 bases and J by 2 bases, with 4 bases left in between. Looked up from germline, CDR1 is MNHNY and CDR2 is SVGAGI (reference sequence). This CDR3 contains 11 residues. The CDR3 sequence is CASRTNYGYTF. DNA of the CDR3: TGTGCCAGCAGAACCAACTATGGCTACACCTTC.

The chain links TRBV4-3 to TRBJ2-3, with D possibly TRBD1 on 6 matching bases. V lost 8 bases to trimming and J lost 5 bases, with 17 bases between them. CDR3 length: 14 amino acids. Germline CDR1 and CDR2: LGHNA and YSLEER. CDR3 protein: CASSSLGAGDTQYF. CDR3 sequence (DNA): TGCGCCAGCTCCTCTTTGGGGGCAGGAGATACGCAGTATTTT.

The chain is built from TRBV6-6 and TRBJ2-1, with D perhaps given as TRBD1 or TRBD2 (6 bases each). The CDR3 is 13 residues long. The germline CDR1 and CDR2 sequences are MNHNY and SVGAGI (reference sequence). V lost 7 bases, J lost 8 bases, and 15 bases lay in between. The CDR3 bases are TGTGCCAGCACCGAAGGGGGGAGAGATGAGCAGTTCTTC. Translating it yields CASTEGGRDEQFF.

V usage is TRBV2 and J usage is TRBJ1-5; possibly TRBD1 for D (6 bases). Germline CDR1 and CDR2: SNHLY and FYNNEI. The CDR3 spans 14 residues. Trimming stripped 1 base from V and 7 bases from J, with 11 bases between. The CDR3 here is CASSEGLGAQPQHF. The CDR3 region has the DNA TGTGCCAGCAGTGAAGGGCTGGGGGCCCAGCCCCAGCATTTT.

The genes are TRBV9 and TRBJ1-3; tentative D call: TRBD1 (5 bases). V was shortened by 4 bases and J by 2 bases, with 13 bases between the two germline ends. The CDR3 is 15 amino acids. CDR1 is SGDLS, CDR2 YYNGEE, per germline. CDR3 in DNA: TGTGCCAGCAGCTTGACCGGGACCCCTGGAAACACCATATATTTT. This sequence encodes CASSLTGTPGNTIYF.

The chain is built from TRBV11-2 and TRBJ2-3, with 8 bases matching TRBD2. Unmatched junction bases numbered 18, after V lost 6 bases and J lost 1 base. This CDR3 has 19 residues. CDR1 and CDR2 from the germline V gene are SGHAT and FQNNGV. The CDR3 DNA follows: TGTGCCAGCAGTCAGACAAGCGGGAGTGGTTTATTCGGCACAGATACGCAGTATTTT. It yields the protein CASSQTSGSGLFGTDTQYF.

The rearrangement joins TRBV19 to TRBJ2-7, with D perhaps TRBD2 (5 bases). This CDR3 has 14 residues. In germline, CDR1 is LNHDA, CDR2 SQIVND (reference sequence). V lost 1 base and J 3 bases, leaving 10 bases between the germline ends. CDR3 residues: CASSIGNGIYEQYF. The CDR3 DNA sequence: TGTGCCAGTAGTATAGGGAACGGGATCTACGAGCAGTACTTC.

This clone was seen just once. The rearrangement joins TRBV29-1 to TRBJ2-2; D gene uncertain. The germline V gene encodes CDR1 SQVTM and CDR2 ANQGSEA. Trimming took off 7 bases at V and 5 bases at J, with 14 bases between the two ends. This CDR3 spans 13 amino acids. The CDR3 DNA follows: TGCAGCGCAGAAGGCCTATTTACCGGGGAGCTGTTTTTT. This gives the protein CSAEGLFTGELFF.

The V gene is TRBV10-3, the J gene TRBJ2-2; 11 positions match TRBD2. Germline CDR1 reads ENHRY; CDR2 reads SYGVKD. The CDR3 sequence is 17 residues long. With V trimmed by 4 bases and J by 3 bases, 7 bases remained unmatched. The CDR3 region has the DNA TGTGCCATCAGTGGGCCCACTAGCGGGAGTTACACCGGGGAGCTGTTTTTT. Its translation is CAISGPTSGSYTGELFF.

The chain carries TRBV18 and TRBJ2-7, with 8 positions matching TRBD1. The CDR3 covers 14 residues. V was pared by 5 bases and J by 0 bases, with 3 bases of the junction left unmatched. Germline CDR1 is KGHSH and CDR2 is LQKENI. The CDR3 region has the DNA TGTGCCAGCTCATCGACAGGGGACTCCTACGAGCAGTACTTC. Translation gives CASSSTGDSYEQYF.

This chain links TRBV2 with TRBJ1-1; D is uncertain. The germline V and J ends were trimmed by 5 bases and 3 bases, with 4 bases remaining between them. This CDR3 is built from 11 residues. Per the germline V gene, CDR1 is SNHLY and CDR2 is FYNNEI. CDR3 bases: TGTGCCAGCAGTCTATACACTGAAGCTTTCTTT. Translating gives CASSLYTEAFF.